This T cell receptor (beta chain) was documented in a study of T cells after yellow fever vaccination. Study at large: SMART-Seq v4 Ultra Low Input prepared the low-cell-number fractions. Study-wide results and caveats: Sorted repertoires could include abundant contaminating clonotypes from bulk cells.

CDR1 and CDR2 (germline): MGHRA, YSYEKL. The V gene lost 2 bases and the J gene lost 1 base, with 14 bases spanning the gap. The CDR3 runs 16 residues. In the case of this clonotype: The target antigen is unknown.

TCRdb called the 5' RACE reads again in MiXCR, with one record for every CDR3 protein. This table has about 350,000 distinct CDR3 sequences, about 8.3% appearing once. Sequenced here: PBMCs, sampled 45 days after the first yellow fever vaccination. This sequence joins TRBV4-1 and TRBJ1-1, with unresolved D. The source is a man aged 18 to 29 who received the YFV17D yellow fever vaccine. In DNA form, the CDR3 reads TGCGCCAGCAGCCAAAACTTACACCGTTCGAACACTGAAGCTTTCTTT. It codes for CASSQNLHRSNTEAFF.